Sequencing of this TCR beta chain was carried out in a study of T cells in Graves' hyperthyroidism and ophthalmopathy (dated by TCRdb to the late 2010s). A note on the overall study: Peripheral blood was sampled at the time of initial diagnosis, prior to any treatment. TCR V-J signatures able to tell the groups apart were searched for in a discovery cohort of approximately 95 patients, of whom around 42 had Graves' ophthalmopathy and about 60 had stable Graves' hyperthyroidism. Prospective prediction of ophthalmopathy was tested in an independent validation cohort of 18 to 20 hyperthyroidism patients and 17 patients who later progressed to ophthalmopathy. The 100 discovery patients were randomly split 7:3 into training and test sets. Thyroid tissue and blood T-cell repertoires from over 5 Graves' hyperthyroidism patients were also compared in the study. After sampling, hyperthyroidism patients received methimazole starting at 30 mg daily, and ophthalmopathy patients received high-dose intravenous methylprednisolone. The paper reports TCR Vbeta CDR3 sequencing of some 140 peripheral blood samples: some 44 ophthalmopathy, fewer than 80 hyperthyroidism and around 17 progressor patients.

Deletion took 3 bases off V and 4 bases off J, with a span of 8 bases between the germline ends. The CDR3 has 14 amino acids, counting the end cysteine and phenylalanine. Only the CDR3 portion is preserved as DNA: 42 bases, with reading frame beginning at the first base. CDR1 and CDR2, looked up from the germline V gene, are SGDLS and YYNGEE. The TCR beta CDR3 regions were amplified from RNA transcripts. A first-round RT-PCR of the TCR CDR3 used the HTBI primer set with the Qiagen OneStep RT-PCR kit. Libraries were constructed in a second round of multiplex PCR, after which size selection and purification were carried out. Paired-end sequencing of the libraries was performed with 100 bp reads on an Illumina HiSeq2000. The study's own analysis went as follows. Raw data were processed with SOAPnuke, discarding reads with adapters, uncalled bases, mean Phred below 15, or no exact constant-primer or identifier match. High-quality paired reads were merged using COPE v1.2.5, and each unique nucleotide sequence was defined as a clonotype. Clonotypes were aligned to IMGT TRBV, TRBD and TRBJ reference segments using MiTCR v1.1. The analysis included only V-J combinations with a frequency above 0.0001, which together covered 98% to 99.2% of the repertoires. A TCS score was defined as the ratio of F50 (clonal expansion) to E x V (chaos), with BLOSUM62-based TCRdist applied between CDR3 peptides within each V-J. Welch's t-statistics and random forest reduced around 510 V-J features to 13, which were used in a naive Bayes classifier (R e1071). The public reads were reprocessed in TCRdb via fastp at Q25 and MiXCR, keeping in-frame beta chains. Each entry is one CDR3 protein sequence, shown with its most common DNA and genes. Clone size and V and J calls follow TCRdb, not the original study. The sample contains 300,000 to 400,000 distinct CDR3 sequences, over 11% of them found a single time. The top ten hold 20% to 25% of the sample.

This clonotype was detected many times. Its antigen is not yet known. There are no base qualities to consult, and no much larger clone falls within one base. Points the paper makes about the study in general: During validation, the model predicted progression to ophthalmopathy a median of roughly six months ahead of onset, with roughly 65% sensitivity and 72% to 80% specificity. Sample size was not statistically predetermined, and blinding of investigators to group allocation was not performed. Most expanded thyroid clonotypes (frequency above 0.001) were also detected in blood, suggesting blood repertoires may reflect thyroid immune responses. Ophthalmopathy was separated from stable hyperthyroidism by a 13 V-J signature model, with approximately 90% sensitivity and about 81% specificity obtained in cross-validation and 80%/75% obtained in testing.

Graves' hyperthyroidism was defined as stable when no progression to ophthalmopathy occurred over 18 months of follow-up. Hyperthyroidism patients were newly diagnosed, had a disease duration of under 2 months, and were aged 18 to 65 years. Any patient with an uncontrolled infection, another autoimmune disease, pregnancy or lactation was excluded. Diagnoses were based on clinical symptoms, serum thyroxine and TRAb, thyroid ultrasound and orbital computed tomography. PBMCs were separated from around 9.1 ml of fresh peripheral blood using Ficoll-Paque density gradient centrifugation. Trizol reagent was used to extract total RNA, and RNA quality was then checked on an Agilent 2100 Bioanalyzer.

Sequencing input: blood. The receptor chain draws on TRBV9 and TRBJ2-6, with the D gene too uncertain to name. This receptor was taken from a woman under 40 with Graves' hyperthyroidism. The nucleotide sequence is TGTGCCAGCAGCGCGTTAGGAGGGGCCAACGTCCTGACTTTC. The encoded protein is CASSALGGANVLTF.